The 17 T cell receptor beta chains below all came from one sample that was sequenced in a study of blood T cells in healthy people across ages. With a J-beta primer mix and a sample-barcoded 5' primer, a second PCR ran about 7 to 11 cycles. TCRdb reprocessed the 5' RACE reads with MiXCR, giving one entry per CDR3 protein. The sample lists hundreds of thousands of distinct CDR3 sequences, roughly 30% occurring once. Sequencing was done on a sample of blood. Receptors were obtained from a woman of 80 years or more in good health.

On this clonotype itself: A much larger clone lies a single base off, so this may be a read error. V is TRBV12-5 and J is TRBJ2-5; TRBD1 agrees at 10 bases. The J call could be wrong; TRBJ2-7 is a better fit for the DNA end. Germline lookup yields CDR1 LGHNT and CDR2 FRNRAP. The CDR3 length is 14 residues. The CDR3, as DNA: TGTGCTAGTGGTTGGGGACAGGGGTCCTCCGAGCAGTACTTC. It is translated as CASGWGQGSSEQYF.

In its sample, this clonotype was seen many times. The V call is TRBV6-1, the J call TRBJ1-5; a possible D gene is TRBD1 (6 bases). The V gene's germline CDR1 is MNHNS and CDR2 SASEGT. Trimming took 2 bases from V and 7 from J, leaving 15 bases between them. This CDR3 is built from 15 residues. The CDR3 reads CASSENWGGSQPQHF. In nucleotides, the CDR3 is TGTGCCAGCAGTGAAAATTGGGGGGGCAGCCAGCCCCAGCATTTT.

Worth noting for this clonotype: At one of its ends the junction is not consistent with the germline gene, which may arise from a read error. The V gene is TRBV5-5, the J gene TRBJ1-3, with D uncertain. CDR3 length: 14 amino acids. From germline, CDR1 is SGHKS and CDR2 YYEKEE (reference sequence). The CDR3 here is CASSLMEGGGTRYF. DNA for the CDR3: TGTGCCAGCAGCTTGATGGAGGGCGGTGGCACCAGATATTTT.

This clonotype was detected many times. The chain uses TRBV2 and TRBJ1-1; no reliable D call. Germline V lookup: CDR1 SNHLY, CDR2 FYNNEI. V lost 6 bases, J lost 5 bases, and 16 bases lay in between. The CDR3 totals 14 residues. The CDR3 loop reads CASSPALGRTEAFF. CDR3 sequence (DNA): TGTGCCAGCAGCCCGGCCCTGGGGAGAACTGAAGCTTTCTTT.

This rearrangement joins TRBV24-1 to TRBJ2-3; 8 nucleotides match TRBD1. With V trimmed by 3 bases and J by 2 bases, 6 bases remained unmatched. From germline, CDR1 is KGHDR and CDR2 SFDVKD. CDR3 size: 16 residues. The CDR3 DNA is TGTGCCACCAGTGATCCCAGGACAGGGTACACAGATACGCAGTATTTT. Translated: CATSDPRTGYTDTQYF.

This clonotype has at least ten counts. CDR3 protein: CASSFLLPTDTQYF. The CDR3 nucleotides read TGCGCCAGCAGCTTTTTACTGCCCACAGATACGCAGTATTTT. The genes are TRBV5-1 and TRBJ2-3; D unclear. The CDR3 loop spans 14 amino acids. Germline CDR1 reads SGHRS; CDR2 reads YFSETQ. The V end lost 2 bases, the J end lost 2 bases, and 9 bases lay between the germline ends.

The rearrangement links TRBV18 to TRBJ1-2, with a weak D call TRBD1 (6 bases). CDR3 length: 14 residues. The germline gives CDR1 KGHSH, CDR2 LQKENI. The V gene lost 3 bases and the J gene lost 8 bases, with 16 bases spanning the gap. The CDR3 reads CASSPQNGRGGYTF. Written as DNA, the CDR3 is TGTGCCAGCTCACCCCAGAATGGCAGGGGAGGCTACACCTTC.

The sample holds many counts of this clonotype. CDR3 nucleotide sequence: TGTGCCACGCAAGACCCTCGGGAGCAGTACTTC. Amino acid sequence: CATQDPREQYF. The genes are TRBV6-2 or TRBV6-3 and TRBJ2-7; D call uncertain. V dropped 10 bases and J dropped 7 bases, with 14 bases sitting between them. Per germline, CDR1 MNHEY and CDR2 SVGEGT. This CDR3 is 11 amino acids long.

There are many counts of this clonotype. The chain uses TRBV20-1 and TRBJ1-4, with a tentative D call TRBD1 (5 bases). The CDR3 sequence is 14 residues long. Per germline, CDR1 DFQATT and CDR2 SNEGSKA (reference sequence). The ends were cut back, 2 bases at V and 2 bases at J, with 9 bases in the middle. The CDR3 sequence is CSARPGGTNEKLFF. The DNA for the CDR3 is TGCAGTGCTAGACCCGGGGGGACTAATGAAAAACTGTTTTTT.

In its sample, this clonotype was seen a few times. V gene TRBV12-3 or TRBV12-4 combines with J gene TRBJ1-1; no reliable D call. This CDR3 is built from 13 residues. V lost 2 bases, J lost 4 bases, and 8 bases lay in between. DNA for the CDR3: TGTGCCAGCAGTTTAAATGGAGTCACTGAAGCTTTCTTT. Its protein product is CASSLNGVTEAFF.

The sample holds a few counts of this clonotype. The chain recombines TRBV19 with TRBJ1-4; maybe TRBD1 (6 bases). This CDR3 has 14 amino acids. The germline CDR1 and CDR2 sequences are LNHDA and SQIVND (reference sequence). V shed 5 bases and J shed 5 bases, with 12 bases lying between them. CDR3 sequence (DNA): TGTGCCAGTAGTCTCCGGGGGCGAAATGAAAAACTGTTTTTT. It yields the protein CASSLRGRNEKLFF.

This clonotype showed up just a few times. This could be a read error, since a much larger clone is one nucleotide away. The chain is built from TRBV7-2 and TRBJ2-7; TRBD2 matches 12 bases. V trimming: 5 bases; J trimming: 3 bases; junction bases outside the gene matches: 5. The germline CDR1 and CDR2 sequences are SGHTA and FQGNSA. The CDR3 totals 15 residues. CDR3 in DNA: TGTGCCAGCAGCCGGACTAGCGGGGCAGGCTACGAGCAGTACTTC. Translating it yields CASSRTSGAGYEQYF.

Concerning this clonotype: A much bigger clone sits one base away, suggesting this may be a read error. This chain joins TRBV6-2 or TRBV6-3 and TRBJ2-5, with 8 bases lining up with TRBD1. The J call may be incorrect, as the DNA end agrees better with TRBJ2-7. Germline values: CDR1 MNHEY, CDR2 SVGEGT. This CDR3 region has 13 residues. CDR3 nucleotide sequence: TGTGCCAGCAGCGCCAGGGGGCGGGGCGAGCAGTACTTC. This gives the protein CASSARGRGEQYF.

The genes are TRBV28 and TRBJ2-7; D uncertain. CDR3 length: 13 residues. The V end was cut by 9 bases, the J end by 6 bases, with 18 bases between. Germline lookup yields CDR1 MDHEN and CDR2 SYDVKM. The CDR3 loop is CASLDRGLGEQYF. The CDR3 DNA follows: TGTGCCAGTCTGGATCGCGGCTTGGGCGAGCAGTACTTC. The entire variable domain, with the rest obtained from reference TRBV28 and TRBJ2-7, is as follows: DVKVTQSSRYLVKRTGEKVFLECVQDMDHENMFWYRQDPGLGLRLIYFSYDVKMKEKGDIPEGYSVSREKKERFSLILESASTNQTSMYLCASLDRGLGEQYFGPGTRLTVT.

This clonotype was counted many times. This rearrangement joins TRBV10-3 to TRBJ2-3; 11 bases are a match to TRBD1. Trimming at V came to 6 bases and at J to 3 bases, leaving 8 bases not matched to a gene. This CDR3 is 16 amino acids long. Germline assignment: CDR1 ENHRY and CDR2 SYGVKD. The chain's CDR3 is CAIRGADRGRTDTQYF. CDR3 DNA sequence: TGTGCCATCAGGGGAGCGGACAGGGGGCGGACAGATACGCAGTATTTT.

V and J are TRBV2 and TRBJ1-5, with a possible D match to TRBD1 (5 bases). The V gene lost 7 bases and the J gene lost 5 bases, with 12 bases spanning the gap. Germline values: CDR1 SNHLY, CDR2 FYNNEI. The CDR3 totals 13 residues. For the CDR3, the DNA is TGTGCCAGCAAAGGGGAAGCATATCAGCCCCAGCATTTT. Its translation is CASKGEAYQPQHF.

This clonotype was found a few times. A read error may be the cause here, since a much bigger clone is one base away. Written as DNA, the CDR3 is TGTGCCAGCCTCAGTTCTAACTCCTACAATGAGCAGTACTTC. This encodes CASLSSNSYNEQYF. V usage is TRBV2 and J usage is TRBJ2-1; D is ambiguous. TRBJ2-7 matches the DNA end more closely, so the J call is doubtful. Per germline, CDR1 SNHLY and CDR2 FYNNEI. The CDR3 is 14 amino acids.